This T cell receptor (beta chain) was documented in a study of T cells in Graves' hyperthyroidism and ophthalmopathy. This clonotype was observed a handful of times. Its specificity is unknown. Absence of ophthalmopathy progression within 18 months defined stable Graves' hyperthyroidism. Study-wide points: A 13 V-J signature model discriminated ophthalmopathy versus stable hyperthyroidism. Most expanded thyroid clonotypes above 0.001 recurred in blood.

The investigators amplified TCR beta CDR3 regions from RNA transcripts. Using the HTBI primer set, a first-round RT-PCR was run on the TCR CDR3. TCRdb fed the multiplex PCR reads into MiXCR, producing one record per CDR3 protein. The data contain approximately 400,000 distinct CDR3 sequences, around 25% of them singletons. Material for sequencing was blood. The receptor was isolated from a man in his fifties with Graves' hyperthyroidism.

The CDR3 DNA follows: TGTGCCAGCAGCGAACAGGGTTGGAATGAGCAGTTCTTC. Amino acid sequence: CASSEQGWNEQFF. This chain connects TRBV9 to TRBJ2-1, with a weak D call TRBD1 (6 bases). V was shortened by 3 bases and J by 7 bases, with 11 bases between the two germline ends. CDR3 length: 13 amino acids. The germline V gene encodes CDR1 SGDLS and CDR2 YYNGEE.